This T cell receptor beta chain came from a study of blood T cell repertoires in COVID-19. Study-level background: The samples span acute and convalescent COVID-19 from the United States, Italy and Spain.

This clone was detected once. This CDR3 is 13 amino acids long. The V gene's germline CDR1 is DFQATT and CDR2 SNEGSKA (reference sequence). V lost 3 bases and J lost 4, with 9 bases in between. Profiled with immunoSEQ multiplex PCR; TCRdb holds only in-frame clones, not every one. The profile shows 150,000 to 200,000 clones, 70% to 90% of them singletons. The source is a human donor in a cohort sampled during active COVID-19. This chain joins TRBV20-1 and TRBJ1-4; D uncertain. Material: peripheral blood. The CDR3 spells CSASYQINEKLFF. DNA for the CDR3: TGCAGTGCTAGTTACCAGATTAATGAAAAACTGTTTTTT.